Listed below are T cell receptor beta chains from one sample, sequenced in a study of T cells in Graves' hyperthyroidism and ophthalmopathy. TCRdb processed the multiplex PCR reads anew with MiXCR; each CDR3 protein has one entry. The table records roughly 280,000 distinct CDR3 sequences, over 15% of them present only once. The sequencing sample was made of blood. The origin of the receptors is a woman aged 55 to 70 with Graves' ophthalmopathy. The CDR3 runs from the conserved cysteine through the conserved F or W. The order of the fields is CDR3 DNA, CDR3 protein, D gene, clone size, V gene, J gene. The D gene is left open where the match is weak. Clone size appears in some rows only: once, few, many, or a class for an expanded clone.

TGTGCCAGCAGCTTAGGGGCAGGGGGAGACAATCAGCCCCAGCATTTT	CASSLGAGGDNQPQHF	TRBD1	.	TRBV7-6	TRBJ1-5
TGCAGTGCCACGAAGGGGGAGTGGAACAATGAGCAGTTCTTC	CSATKGEWNNEQFF	.	many	TRBV20-1	TRBJ2-1
TGTGCCAGCAGCCAAATAGGTCGTACTGAAGCTTTCTTT	CASSQIGRTEAFF	.	.	TRBV4-2	TRBJ1-1
TGTGCCAGCAGCAGATATAGCGGGAGCGCAGATACGCAGTATTTT	CASSRYSGSADTQYF	TRBD2	many	TRBV7-3	TRBJ2-3
TGCAGTGCTAGCGAGGGGGGCGGCGAGCAGTACTTC	CSASEGGGEQYF	.	many	TRBV20-1	TRBJ2-7
TGTGCCAGCAGTGAAAAGGCCAGGGTCGACTACGAGCAGTACTTC	CASSEKARVDYEQYF	.	many	TRBV6-1	TRBJ2-7
TGTGCCAGCAGATCGGGGGTGAACACTGAAGCTTTCTTT	CASRSGVNTEAFF	.	many	TRBV7-2	TRBJ1-1
TGTGCCAGCAGTCCTACGACTAGCGGGAACTACAATGAGCAGTTCTTC	CASSPTTSGNYNEQFF	TRBD2	many	TRBV12-3/TRBV12-4	TRBJ2-1
TGCAGTCCACAAGCTAGCGGGAGATCCCGGGCCTACAATGAGCAGTTCTTC	CSPQASGRSRAYNEQFF	TRBD2	few	TRBV20-1	TRBJ2-1
TGCGCCAGCAGTGACGGCAGGGGCAATACCAGGGAGCTGTTTTTT	CASSDGRGNTRELFF	.	.	TRBV10-1	TRBJ2-2